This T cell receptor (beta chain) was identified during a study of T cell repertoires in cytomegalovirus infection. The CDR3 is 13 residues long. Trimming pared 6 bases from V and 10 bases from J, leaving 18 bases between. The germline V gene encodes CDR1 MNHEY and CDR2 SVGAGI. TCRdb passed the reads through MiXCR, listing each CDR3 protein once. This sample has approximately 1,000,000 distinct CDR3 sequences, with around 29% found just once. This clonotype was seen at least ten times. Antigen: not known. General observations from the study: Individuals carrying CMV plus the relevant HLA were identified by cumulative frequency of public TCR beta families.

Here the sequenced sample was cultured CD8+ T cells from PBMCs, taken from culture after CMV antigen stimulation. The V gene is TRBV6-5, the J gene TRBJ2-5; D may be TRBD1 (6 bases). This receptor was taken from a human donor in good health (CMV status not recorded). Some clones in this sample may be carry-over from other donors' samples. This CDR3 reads CASRTAGTPDQYF. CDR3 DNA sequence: TGTGCCAGCAGGACAGCCGGGACACCGGACCAGTACTTC.